The present T cell receptor beta chain was sequenced within a study of T cell clonality in common variable immunodeficiency (dated by TCRdb to between 2014 and 2016). Taken from cysteine to phenylalanine, the CDR3 has 15 residues. The CDR3 was read in part: 36 bases, with the frame set at base 1. Trimming costs V 4 bases and J 2 bases, and their ends lie 9 bases apart. The germline V gene supplies CDR1 MNHNS and CDR2 SASEGT. Most of the CVID patients and most of the healthy controls were of Caucasian heritage. From each donor, about 4.5 to 9 ml of heparinized peripheral whole blood was collected. Genomic DNA from adults with common variable immune deficiency (CVID) and from healthy adult controls was used for sequencing of TCRbeta CDR3 repertoires. A total of some 22 healthy adult volunteers (12 female and around 10 male; age range roughly 20 to 75 years, mean age about 32) were included in the control group. Diluted blood was subjected to density centrifugation over Hypaque 1077 or Ficoll-Paque for isolation of peripheral blood mononuclear cells. Unsorted mononuclear cells served as the source of genomic DNA, which was extracted either by Qiagen column purification or by a centrifugation-based method.

Overall results and qualifications from the work: Fewer TCRbeta clones were shared among CVID subjects than among healthy controls (p < 0.0001). Patient heterogeneity within the CVID cohort put limits on correlating repertoire features with clinical complications. TCRbeta clonality was higher in CVID subjects than in healthy controls (t-test p = 0.018), and the increase was most characteristic of about a third of subjects. Even though DNA input was the same, control samples had an average of about 80,000 unique sequences each, compared with 25,000 to 35,000 in CVID samples. The authors noted that sequencing repertoires of T cell subpopulations would be needed to clarify what caused the increased clonality in CVID. CVID TCRbeta sequences reportedly showed fewer deletions and N-nucleotide insertions and lacked highly modified clones with 13 or more V deletions.

This clone was recorded at least ten times. This clone's antigen is unknown. The read halts 3 residues ahead of the CDR3 end, with the missing end drawn from the germline J gene. For sequencing input, CVID and control samples contributed equivalent amounts of genomic DNA. For every sample, a 60 bp segment covering the rearranged TCRbeta CDR3 region was amplified and then sequenced. The immunoSEQ assay, a bias-corrected multiplex PCR combined with high-throughput sequencing, was used to amplify TCRbeta. As for the authors' bioinformatics: Each unique nucleotide sequence was treated as a clone and annotated with V, D and J genes, copy number and frequency. Sequences were labeled productive if in frame, and non-productive if out of frame or containing stop codons. As previously described, clonality was calculated on the basis of Shannon's entropy. The predicted amino acid sequences of productive clones were used to derive mean CDR3 Kyte-Doolittle hydropathy. Using the R hclust function, scaled V gene usage was clustered hierarchically with Manhattan distance and complete linkage. Sharing of clones by CDR3 amino acid sequence was evaluated through resampling of 12 repertoires per group over 100 rounds. The repertoires were searched for approximately 70 published EBV-specific TCRbeta sequences and some 230 published CMV-specific TCRbeta sequences. After two CVID samples that produced fewer than 10,000 sequences were dropped from the analysis, around 41 CVID repertoires remained. This immuneACCESS table, as held by TCRdb, lists in-frame sequences with V and J called but not all clones. Of the missing ones, under half trace to an unresolved V gene in checked studies; the others have no known cause. The V and J calls and the clone size are those of that table, but D and trimming were determined from the DNA. The sample counts some 64,000 clones, each observed more than once. Less than 2% of the sample lies in the top ten.

Sequencing was performed on peripheral blood mononuclear cells. The chain is encoded by TRBV6-1 joined to TRBJ2-6; no D segment can be confidently identified. The clonotype comes from a person aged 18 to 70 in good health. CDR3 DNA (partial): TGTGCCAGCAGTGTTTGGGCAACTGGGGCCAACGTC. This codes for CASSVWATGANV. The whole CDR3 reads CASSVWATGANVLTF.